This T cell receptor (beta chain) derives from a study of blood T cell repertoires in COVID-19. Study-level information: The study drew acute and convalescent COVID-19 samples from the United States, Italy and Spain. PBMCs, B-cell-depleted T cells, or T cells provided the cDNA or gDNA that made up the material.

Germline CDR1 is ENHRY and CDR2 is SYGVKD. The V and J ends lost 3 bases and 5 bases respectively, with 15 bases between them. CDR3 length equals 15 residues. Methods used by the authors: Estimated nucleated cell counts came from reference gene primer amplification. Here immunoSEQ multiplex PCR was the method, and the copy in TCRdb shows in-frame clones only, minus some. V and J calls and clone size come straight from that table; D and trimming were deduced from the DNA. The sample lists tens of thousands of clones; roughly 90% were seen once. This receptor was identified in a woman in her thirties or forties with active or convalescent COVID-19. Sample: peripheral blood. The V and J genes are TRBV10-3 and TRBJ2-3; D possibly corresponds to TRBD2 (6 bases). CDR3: CAISDVGSVGDTQYF. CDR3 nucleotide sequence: TGTGCCATCAGTGATGTCGGGAGTGTAGGAGATACGCAGTATTTT.